This T cell receptor (beta chain) was sequenced for a study of cytomegalovirus exposure and HLA in healthy donors. Losses at the gene ends were 4 bases for V and 2 bases for J; bases not matched to a gene: 8. This CDR3 region has 15 residues. CDR1 GTSNPN and CDR2 SVGIG come from the germline V gene (reference sequence). The PCR had 60 Vbeta and 13 Jbeta primers. Repertoires were generated with immunoSEQ multiplex PCR, while TCRdb's copy carries only in-frame clones and drops some. The data show about 65,000 clones, around 80% seen once. The V and J genes are TRBV30 and TRBJ2-3; 8 positions agree with TRBD2. The sequenced material came from PBMCs. This TCR was recovered from a girl aged 5-17 years in good health and CMV-seropositive. CDR3 residues: CAWNTAGAHTDTQYF. The CDR3 DNA reads TGTGCCTGGAATACAGCGGGAGCCCACACAGATACGCAGTATTTT.